The 29 T cell receptor beta chains reported below all come from one sample, sequenced in a study of blood T cell repertoires in COVID-19 (dated by TCRdb to 2018 to 2021). Library generation was performed with the immunoSEQ multiplex PCR assay. The clones in this table, taken by TCRdb from immuneACCESS, are in-frame only. Not every clone is retained; where verified, under half of the shortfall comes from an unresolved V gene, and the cause of the rest is unknown. This sample has 130,000 to 150,000 clones in its table, and around nine tenths of those were observed once. The ten biggest clones cover over 2% of the sample. Sequencing used peripheral blood. These receptors came from a human donor in a cohort sampled during active COVID-19.

The V call is TRBV6-5, the J call TRBJ1-2; no clear D gene. The CDR3 is 13 residues long. V was trimmed by 5 bases and J by 4 bases, leaving 11 bases between them. The germline gives CDR1 MNHEY, CDR2 SVGAGI. DNA of the CDR3: TGTGCCAGCAGTCTTAGTAGTGTCTATGGCTACACCTTC. Protein: CASSLSSVYGYTF.

This chain joins TRBV4-3 and TRBJ2-2; weak D call: TRBD2 (7 bases). The V gene lost 0 bases and the J gene lost 4 bases, with 15 bases spanning the gap. Germline assignment: CDR1 LGHNA and CDR2 YSLEER. This CDR3 has 17 residues. DNA of the CDR3: TGCGCCAGCAGCCAAGAAAATAGGGGGGGGCTCACCGGGGAGCTGTTTTTT. This translates into CASSQENRGGLTGELFF.

The chain is built from TRBV29-1 and TRBJ2-1; maybe TRBD2 (5 bases). CDR1 is SQVTM and CDR2 is ANQGSEA in the germline V gene. The germline V and J ends were trimmed by 1 base and 0 bases, with 10 bases remaining between them. This CDR3 region has 15 residues. CDR3 protein: CSVEGSASSYNEQFF. The CDR3 DNA sequence: TGCAGCGTTGAAGGTAGCGCTAGCTCCTACAATGAGCAGTTCTTC.

The rearrangement uses TRBV5-1 and TRBJ1-5, with 8 bases lining up with TRBD1. Unmatched junction bases numbered 11, after V lost 0 bases and J lost 6 bases. CDR1 and CDR2 from the germline V gene are SGHRS and YFSETQ. CDR3 size: 17 residues. The CDR3 DNA reads TGCGCCAGCAGCTTGGAGGCAGGGGGCGCATCGGGTCAGCCCCAGCATTTT. This codes for CASSLEAGGASGQPQHF.

The rearrangement uses TRBV5-1 and TRBJ2-1, with D unresolved. Germline-derived CDR1 and CDR2 are SGHRS and YFSETQ. CDR3 length: 14 amino acids. The V end lost 0 bases, the J end lost 3 bases, and 7 bases lay between the germline ends. For the CDR3, the DNA is TGCGCCAGCAGCTTGGGTGACAACTACAATGAGCAGTTCTTC. Translation: CASSLGDNYNEQFF.

V is TRBV6-5 and J is TRBJ1-3, with 7 bases matching TRBD1. After removal of 7 bases from V and 5 bases from J, the junction contained 11 bases not matched to a gene. The CDR3 has 15 residues. The germline gives CDR1 MNHEY, CDR2 SVGAGI. This CDR3 reads CASNPPGQARNTIYF. CDR3 DNA sequence: TGTGCCAGCAATCCTCCAGGACAGGCCCGAAACACCATATATTTT.

The rearrangement uses TRBV19 and TRBJ2-3; 10 bases fit TRBD1. This CDR3 has 16 residues. Trimming took 4 bases from V and 4 from J; bases not matched to a gene: 8. The germline gives CDR1 LNHDA, CDR2 SQIVND (reference sequence). Here the CDR3 DNA reads TGTGCCAGTAGTAACCCTCGACAGGGGGCCGCAGATACGCAGTATTTT. As protein: CASSNPRQGAADTQYF.

The DNA of the CDR3 is TGTGCCAGCAGCTACAGGGGCGGAGGGGTAGATACGCAGTATTTT. The encoded protein is CASSYRGGGVDTQYF. The chain employs TRBV5-4 and TRBJ2-3, with TRBD1 as a possible D gene (7 bases). CDR1 SGHNT and CDR2 YYREEE come from the germline V gene (reference sequence). The germline V and J ends were trimmed by 3 bases and 5 bases, with 16 bases remaining between them. The CDR3 is 15 amino acids.

This clone appeared once. The genes are TRBV7-3 and TRBJ2-5; D ambiguous. The CDR3 has 13 residues. CDR1 and CDR2 from the germline V gene are SGHTA and FQGTGA. V lost 5 bases and J 4 bases, leaving 11 bases between the germline ends. CDR3 residues: CASSPRHSETQYF. In DNA, the CDR3 is TGTGCCAGCAGCCCGAGACACTCAGAGACCCAGTACTTC.

This chain links TRBV6-6 with TRBJ2-7; D gene unclear. The germline V gene encodes CDR1 MNHNY and CDR2 SVGAGI (reference sequence). The CDR3 is 15 residues long. V shed 4 bases and J shed 0 bases, with 13 bases lying between them. CDR3 bases: TGTGCCAGCAGTTCCACCGCACAGAGCTCCTACGAGCAGTACTTC. Its translation: CASSSTAQSSYEQYF.

The V call is TRBV18, the J call TRBJ2-1; no reliable D call. V was trimmed by 2 bases and J by 5 bases, leaving 10 bases between them. This CDR3 is 14 amino acids long. Germline V gene sequence: CDR1 KGHSH, CDR2 LQKENI. CDR3 nucleotide sequence: TGTGCCAGCTCACCAAAAGCGAACAACAATGAGCAGTTCTTC. Amino acid sequence: CASSPKANNNEQFF.

The V gene is TRBV4-1, the J gene TRBJ2-3; 8 nucleotides match TRBD1. This CDR3 is built from 16 residues. With V trimmed by 2 bases and J by 7 bases, 11 bases remained unmatched. Germline CDR1 reads MGHRA; CDR2 reads YSYEKL. Written as DNA, the CDR3 is TGCGCCAGCAGCCAACCCCTCAACCAGGGGGCGAATACGCAGTATTTT. Amino acids: CASSQPLNQGANTQYF.

CDR3 protein: CASRPGQANTEAFF. CDR3 nucleotide sequence: TGTGCCAGCAGACCCGGACAGGCGAACACTGAAGCTTTCTTT. V and J are TRBV28 and TRBJ1-1; TRBD1 aligns across 7 bases. The germline V gene encodes CDR1 MDHEN and CDR2 SYDVKM. This CDR3 contains 14 residues. Trimming at V came to 6 bases and at J to 1 base, leaving 5 bases not matched to a gene.

V is TRBV6-1 and J is TRBJ1-4, with TRBD1 identical over 7 bases. The CDR3 has 18 residues. The V gene's germline CDR1 is MNHNS and CDR2 SASEGT. With 4 bases clipped from V and 6 bases from J, the junction kept 17 bases outside the gene matches. The CDR3 sequence is CASSGRTGEGEIDEKLFF. The CDR3 nucleotides read TGTGCCAGCAGTGGTCGGACAGGAGAAGGTGAAATTGATGAAAAACTGTTTTTT.

The rearrangement joins TRBV28 to TRBJ2-7; 9 bases map to TRBD1. The CDR3 has 14 residues. The junction had 6 bases not matched to a gene; V was cut back by 5 bases and J by 4 bases. Looked up from germline, CDR1 is MDHEN and CDR2 is SYDVKM. CDR3 in DNA: TGTGCCAGCAGTACAGACAGGGGGTCGTACGAGCAGTACTTC. It codes for CASSTDRGSYEQYF.

The CDR3 sequence is CASSKGQAVDYGYTF. Here the CDR3 DNA reads TGTGCCAGTAGTAAGGGACAGGCAGTCGACTATGGCTACACCTTC. This chain connects TRBV19 to TRBJ1-2; 8 nucleotides agree with TRBD1. Germline-derived CDR1 and CDR2 are LNHDA and SQIVND (reference sequence). The CDR3 runs to 15 residues. Trimming removed 4 bases from V and 3 bases from J; junction bases left unmatched: 7. The complete variable domain, with remaining parts taken from reference TRBV19 and TRBJ1-2, reads DGGITQSPKYLFRKEGQNVTLSCEQNLNHDAMYWYRQDPGQGLRLIYYSQIVNDFQKGDIAEGYSVSREKKESFPLTVTSAQKNPTAFYLCASSKGQAVDYGYTFGSGTRLTVV.

The chain joins TRBV2 to TRBJ2-7; no clear D. This CDR3 spans 14 amino acids. The ends were cut back, 6 bases at V and 2 bases at J, with 14 bases in the middle. The germline gives CDR1 SNHLY, CDR2 FYNNEI. Here the CDR3 DNA reads TGTGCCAGCAGATCGGCGAGTGGAGCCTACGAGCAGTACTTC. It specifies CASRSASGAYEQYF.

This clone was observed once. This chain connects TRBV2 to TRBJ2-7; 10 bases line up with TRBD2. This CDR3 region has 16 residues. Germline V gives CDR1 SNHLY, CDR2 FYNNEI. V lost 1 base and J lost 3; bases outside the gene matches: 6. The CDR3 is CASSEVSGGPSYEQYF. The CDR3 DNA is TGTGCCAGCAGTGAAGTTAGCGGGGGGCCCAGCTACGAGCAGTACTTC. Complete variable domain (other parts from reference TRBV2 and TRBJ2-7): EPEVTQTPSHQVTQMGQEVILRCVPISNHLYFYWYRQILGQKVEFLVSFYNNEISEKSEIFDDQFSVERPDGSNFTLKIRSTKLEDSAMYFCASSEVSGGPSYEQYFGPGTRLTVT.

The chain uses TRBV6-6 and TRBJ2-5, with 8 positions matching TRBD2. Germline V gene sequence: CDR1 MNHNY, CDR2 SVGAGI (reference sequence). This CDR3 comprises 16 residues. V lost 5 bases, J lost 5 bases, and 13 bases stayed unmatched. Written as DNA, the CDR3 is TGTGCCAGCAGTCTCGCAGGGTCGGGGGGGATGGAGACCCAGTACTTC. It codes for CASSLAGSGGMETQYF.

V usage is TRBV7-2 and J usage is TRBJ2-2, with TRBD1 matching over 9 bases. Losses at the gene ends were 3 bases for V and 2 bases for J; bases not matched to a gene: 1. The V gene's germline CDR1 is SGHTA and CDR2 FQGNSA. The CDR3 is 15 amino acids. This CDR3 reads CASSLGQGNTGELFF. CDR3 DNA: TGTGCCAGCAGCTTGGGACAGGGTAACACCGGGGAGCTGTTTTTT. The full variable domain, rest sourced from reference TRBV7-2 and TRBJ2-2, is GAGVSQSPSNKVTEKGKDVELRCDPISGHTALYWYRQSLGQGLEFLIYFQGNSAPDKSGLPSDRFSAERTGGSVSTLTIQRTQQEDSAVYLCASSLGQGNTGELFFGEGSRLTVL.

The chain recombines TRBV18 with TRBJ2-2, with TRBD2 identical over 11 bases. The germline V gene encodes CDR1 KGHSH and CDR2 LQKENI. J lost 4 bases, V lost 0 bases, and 1 base had no gene match. This CDR3 is 16 amino acids long. This CDR3 is CASSPPGLAGTGELFF. The CDR3 bases are TGTGCCAGCTCACCACCCGGACTAGCGGGCACCGGGGAGCTGTTTTTT.

The chain uses TRBV6-5 and TRBJ2-2; 9 nucleotides line up with TRBD1. The CDR3 runs 14 residues. Losses at the gene ends were 6 bases for V and 7 bases for J; bases not matched to a gene: 6. Germline V gives CDR1 MNHEY, CDR2 SVGAGI. The CDR3 sequence: CASRRTGVGGELFF. DNA of the CDR3: TGTGCCAGCAGGAGGACAGGGGTTGGCGGGGAGCTGTTTTTT.

The V gene is TRBV2, the J gene TRBJ1-5; the match to TRBD1 covers 9 bases. The junction had 6 bases not matched to a gene; V was cut back by 7 bases and J by 5 bases. Germline CDR1 is SNHLY and CDR2 is FYNNEI. The CDR3 contains 14 residues. The CDR3 loop reads CASTPGQGDQPQHF. The DNA for the CDR3 is TGTGCCAGCACTCCGGGACAGGGCGATCAGCCCCAGCATTTT.

The CDR3 DNA is TGTGCCAGCAGTTACTCGAAATGGACTTACGAGCAGTACTTC. This translates into CASSYSKWTYEQYF. The rearrangement links TRBV6-5 to TRBJ2-7, with D perhaps TRBD2 (5 bases). The CDR3 runs 14 residues. V lost 0 bases and J lost 4, with 10 bases in between. Germline V gives CDR1 MNHEY, CDR2 SVGAGI.

This sequence joins TRBV7-2 and TRBJ2-1, with 11 bases matching TRBD2. The CDR3 contains 14 residues. Losses at the gene ends were 8 bases for V and 10 bases for J; bases not matched to a gene: 10. Germline V CDR1 and CDR2: SGHTA, FQGNSA. The CDR3 DNA sequence: TGTGCCAGCGGGGTGGTAGCGGGAGGGGAGGAGCAGTTCTTC. Protein product: CASGVVAGGEEQFF.

This chain joins TRBV30 and TRBJ1-5, with TRBD1 matching 7 bases. Trimming took 0 bases from V and 6 from J; bases not matched to a gene: 8. This CDR3 region has 15 residues. The germline gives CDR1 GTSNPN, CDR2 SVGIG (reference sequence). Here the CDR3 reads CAWSVVGRGFQPQHF. Written as DNA, the CDR3 is TGTGCCTGGAGTGTAGTCGGCAGGGGGTTTCAGCCCCAGCATTTT. The variable domain in full, with the rest retrieved from reference TRBV30 and TRBJ1-5, is SQTIHQWPATLVQPVGSPLSLECTVEGTSNPNLYWYRQAAGRGLQLLFYSVGIGQISSEVPQNLSASRPQDRQFILSSKKLLLSDSGFYLCAWSVVGRGFQPQHFGDGTRLSIL.

This chain links TRBV12-5 with TRBJ2-7; D perhaps matches TRBD2 (5 bases). The CDR3 spans 14 residues. Germline-derived CDR1 and CDR2 are LGHNT and FRNRAP. Trimming removed 5 bases from V and 3 bases from J, with 14 bases in between. The CDR3 here is CASGPPGKGYEQYF. The CDR3 bases are TGTGCTAGTGGTCCCCCCGGGAAGGGCTACGAGCAGTACTTC.

This clone has more than one count but fewer than ten. The chain recombines TRBV30 with TRBJ2-7, with a weak D call TRBD1 (6 bases). The ends were cut back, 5 bases at V and 5 bases at J, with 10 bases in the middle. Germline CDR1 GTSNPN, CDR2 SVGIG (reference sequence). This CDR3 contains 11 residues. CDR3 residues: CAWAEGDEQYF. The CDR3 DNA follows: TGTGCCTGGGCCGAGGGGGACGAGCAGTACTTC.

The rearrangement uses TRBV11-2 and TRBJ2-3; D call uncertain. The CDR3 sequence is 14 residues long. Germline V gene lookup returns CDR1 SGHAT and CDR2 FQNNGV. Trimming pared 0 bases from V and 2 bases from J, leaving 6 bases between. The CDR3 loop is CASSLDGLTDTQYF. CDR3 coding DNA: TGTGCCAGCAGCTTAGATGGCCTCACAGATACGCAGTATTTT.